This TCR beta chain was found in a study of blood T cell repertoires in COVID-19. Sequencing used immunoSEQ multiplex PCR; TCRdb keeps in-frame clones, though not all of them. In the table there are about 42,000 clones, 75% to 90% of which are singletons. Trimming left V 0 bases short and J 0 bases short, with 8 bases between. This CDR3 contains 15 residues. Germline V gene sequence: CDR1 MGHRA, CDR2 YSYEKL. V is TRBV4-1 and J is TRBJ1-1; D is unclear. Sequencing was performed on peripheral blood. The receptor comes from a human donor in a cohort sampled during active COVID-19. DNA of the CDR3: TGCGCCAGCAGCCAAGAAACGGGAATGAACACTGAAGCTTTCTTT. It specifies CASSQETGMNTEAFF.